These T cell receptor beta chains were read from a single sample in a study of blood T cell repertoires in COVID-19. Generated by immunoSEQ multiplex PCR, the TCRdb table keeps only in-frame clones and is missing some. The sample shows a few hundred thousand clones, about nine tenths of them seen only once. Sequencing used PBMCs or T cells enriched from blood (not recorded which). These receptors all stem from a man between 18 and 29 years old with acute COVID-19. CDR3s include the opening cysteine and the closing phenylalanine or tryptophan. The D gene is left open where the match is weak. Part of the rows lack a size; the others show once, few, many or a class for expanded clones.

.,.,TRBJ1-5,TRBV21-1,CASSKWLGGQPQHF,TGTGCCAGCAGCAAATGGTTGGGCGGGCAGCCCCAGCATTTT
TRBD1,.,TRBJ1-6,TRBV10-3,CAIRQGALWDNSPLHF,TGTGCCATCAGGCAGGGGGCCCTATGGGATAATTCACCCCTCCACTTT
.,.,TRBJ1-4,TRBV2,CASSENGELGKLFF,TGTGCCAGCAGTGAAAACGGGGAGTTAGGAAAACTGTTTTTT
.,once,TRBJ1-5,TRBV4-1,CASSQDPGYSNQPQHF,TGCGCCAGCAGCCAAGATCCCGGTTATAGCAATCAGCCCCAGCATTTT
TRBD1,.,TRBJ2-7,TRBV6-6,CASSYRDRGNEQYF,TGTGCCAGCAGTTATCGGGACAGGGGCAACGAGCAGTACTTC
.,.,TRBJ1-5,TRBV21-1,CASSPGRDRDYSNQPQHF,TGTGCCAGCAGCCCGGGCAGGGACAGAGATTATAGCAATCAGCCCCAGCATTTT
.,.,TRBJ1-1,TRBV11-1,CASSPRSRPDTEAFF,TGTGCCAGCAGCCCGAGGTCACGGCCAGACACTGAAGCTTTCTTT
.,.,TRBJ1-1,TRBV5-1,CASSLDEGTEAFF,TGCGCCAGCAGCTTGGACGAGGGCACTGAAGCTTTCTTT
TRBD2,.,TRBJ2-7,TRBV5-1,CASSNPSGYSYEQYF,TGCGCCAGCAGCAACCCTAGCGGGTACTCCTACGAGCAGTACTTC
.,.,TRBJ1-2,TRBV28,CAIGQSGYTF,TGTGCCATCGGACAGTCGGGCTACACCTTC
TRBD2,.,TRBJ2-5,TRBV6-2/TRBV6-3,CASSYQTGGKETQYF,TGTGCCAGCAGTTACCAGACGGGGGGTAAAGAGACCCAGTACTTC
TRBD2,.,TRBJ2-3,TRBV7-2,CASSSSSSGRAYDTQYF,TGTGCCAGCAGCTCCTCCTCAAGCGGGAGGGCCTACGATACGCAGTATTTT
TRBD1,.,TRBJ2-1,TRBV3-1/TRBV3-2,CASSQETGRAKFF,TGTGCCAGCAGCCAAGAGACAGGGCGCGCCAAGTTCTTC
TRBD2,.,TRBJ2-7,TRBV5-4,CASGLAGGPIEQYF,TGTGCCAGCGGCCTAGCGGGAGGGCCGATCGAGCAGTACTTC
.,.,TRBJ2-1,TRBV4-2,CASSPPGSTYNEQFF,TGTGCCAGCAGCCCCCCCGGGAGCACCTACAATGAGCAGTTCTTC
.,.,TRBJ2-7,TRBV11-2,CASSLPSRTYEQYF,TGTGCCAGCAGCTTACCTTCGAGAACCTACGAGCAGTACTTC
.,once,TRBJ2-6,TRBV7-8,CASSLGYFTDKVLTF,TGTGCCAGCAGCTTAGGATACTTCACAGACAAGGTCCTGACTTTC
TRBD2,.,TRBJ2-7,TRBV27,CASSLFGTSGEQYF,TGTGCCAGCAGTTTATTCGGGACTAGCGGCGAGCAGTACTTC
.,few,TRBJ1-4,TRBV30,CAWSVEGGDEKLFF,TGTGCCTGGAGTGTGGAAGGGGGAGACGAAAAACTGTTTTTT
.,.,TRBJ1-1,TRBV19,CASTPIGRGNTEAFF,TGTGCCAGTACTCCTATTGGAAGGGGGAACACTGAAGCTTTCTTT
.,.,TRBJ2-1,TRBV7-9,CASSPSSGTQGRPEQFF,TGTGCCAGCAGCCCATCCTCGGGGACTCAAGGGCGTCCGGAGCAGTTCTTC
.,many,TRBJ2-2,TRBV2,CASSGTASYTGELFF,TGTGCCAGCAGTGGGACGGCTAGCTACACCGGGGAGCTGTTTTTT
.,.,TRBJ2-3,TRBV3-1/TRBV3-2,CASSQDLTASSTDTQYF,TGTGCCAGCAGCCAAGATTTAACAGCATCTAGCACAGATACGCAGTATTTT
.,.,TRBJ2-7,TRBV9,CASSASSGKTYEQYF,TGTGCCAGCAGCGCCTCTTCAGGGAAGACCTACGAGCAGTACTTC
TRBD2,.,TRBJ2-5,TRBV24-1,CATSDLGREGDKKTQYF,TGTGCCACCAGTGATTTGGGGAGGGAGGGCGACAAAAAGACCCAGTACTTC
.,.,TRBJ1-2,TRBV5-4,CASSLKGQGSYGYTF,TGTGCCAGCAGCTTGAAAGGGCAGGGGAGCTATGGCTACACCTTC
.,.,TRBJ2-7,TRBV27,CATHGLASDEQYF,TGTGCCACGCACGGGCTAGCGAGCGACGAGCAGTACTTC
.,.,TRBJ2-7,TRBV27,CASSKLDSYEQYF,TGTGCCAGCAGCAAACTCGACTCCTACGAGCAGTACTTC
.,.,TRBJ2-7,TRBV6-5,CASRGGDVSEQYF,TGTGCCAGCAGGGGGGGAGATGTCTCCGAGCAGTACTTC
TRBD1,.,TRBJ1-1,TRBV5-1,CASSVGTDNTEAFF,TGCGCCAGCAGCGTCGGGACAGATAACACTGAAGCTTTCTTT
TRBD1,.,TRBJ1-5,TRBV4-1,CASSQEMTGVPNQPQHF,TGCGCCAGCAGCCAAGAAATGACAGGGGTTCCCAATCAGCCCCAGCATTTT
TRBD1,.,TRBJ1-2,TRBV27,CASSSTPGQGEYGYTF,TGTGCCAGCAGTTCTACACCGGGACAGGGGGAGTATGGCTACACCTTC
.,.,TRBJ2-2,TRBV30,CASPTGTLGELFF,TGTGCCTCCCCGACAGGTACTCTGGGGGAGCTGTTTTTT
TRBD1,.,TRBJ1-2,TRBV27,CASSGQGYGYTF,TGTGCCAGCAGCGGACAGGGGTATGGCTACACCTTC
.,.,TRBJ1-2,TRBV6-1,CASSEAPKGLYGYTF,TGTGCCAGCAGTGAAGCGCCGAAGGGGCTCTATGGCTACACCTTC
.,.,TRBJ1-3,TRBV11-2,CASSLGGRLSAAGNTIYF,TGTGCCAGCAGCTTGGGGGGAAGGCTCTCGGCTGCTGGAAACACCATATATTTT
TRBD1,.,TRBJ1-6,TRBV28,CASSDGQGWPLHF,TGTGCCAGCAGCGACGGACAGGGGTGGCCCCTCCACTTT
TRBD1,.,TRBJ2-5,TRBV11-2,CASSSDRDGTQYF,TGTGCCAGCAGCAGTGACAGGGACGGGACCCAGTACTTC
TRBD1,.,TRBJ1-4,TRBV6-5,CASRIGGGDSEKLFF,TGTGCCAGCAGGATCGGCGGAGGGGACAGTGAAAAACTGTTTTTT
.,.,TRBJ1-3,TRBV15,CATSRGRGVAMNRNTIYF,TGTGCCACCAGCAGGGGCAGGGGAGTAGCCATGAACCGAAACACCATATATTTT
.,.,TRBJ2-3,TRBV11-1,CASSFGDTQYF,TGTGCCAGCAGCTTCGGAGATACGCAGTATTTT
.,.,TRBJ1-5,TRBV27,CASRNQGGVGNQPQHF,TGTGCCAGCAGAAACCAGGGAGGGGTAGGCAATCAGCCCCAGCATTTT
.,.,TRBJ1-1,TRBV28,CASSYRTVTEAFF,TGTGCCAGCAGCTACAGGACAGTAACTGAAGCTTTCTTT
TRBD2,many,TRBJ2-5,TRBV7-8,CASSPLAGLQETQYF,TGTGCCAGCAGCCCACTAGCGGGATTGCAAGAGACCCAGTACTTC
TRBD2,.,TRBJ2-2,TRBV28,CASSVGRTGELFF,TGTGCCAGCAGTGTCGGGAGGACCGGGGAGCTGTTTTTT
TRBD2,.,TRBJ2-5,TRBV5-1,CASSFGGVRETQYF,TGCGCCAGCAGCTTCGGGGGGGTTAGAGAGACCCAGTACTTC
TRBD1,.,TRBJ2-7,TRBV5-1,CASSFRTGGSEQYF,TGCGCCAGCAGCTTCCGGACAGGGGGCAGCGAGCAGTACTTC
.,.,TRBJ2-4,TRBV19,CASSMPGEIAKNIQYF,TGTGCCAGTAGTATGCCGGGGGAGATAGCCAAAAACATTCAGTACTTC
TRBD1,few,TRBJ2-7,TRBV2,CASRRDSSYEQYF,TGTGCCAGCAGGAGGGACAGCTCCTACGAGCAGTACTTC
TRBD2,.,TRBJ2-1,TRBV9,CASSVGSSGIPNEQFF,TGTGCCAGCAGCGTAGGTAGTAGCGGGATTCCCAATGAGCAGTTCTTC
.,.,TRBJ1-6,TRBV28,CASSSVYSPLHF,TGTGCCAGCAGTTCCGTATATTCACCCCTCCACTTT
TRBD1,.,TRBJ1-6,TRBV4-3,CASSQDRGNSPLHF,TGCGCCAGCAGCCAAGACAGGGGGAATTCACCCCTCCACTTT
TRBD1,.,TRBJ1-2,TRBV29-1,CSVRTGGAYGYTF,TGCAGCGTTAGGACAGGGGGCGCTTATGGCTACACCTTC